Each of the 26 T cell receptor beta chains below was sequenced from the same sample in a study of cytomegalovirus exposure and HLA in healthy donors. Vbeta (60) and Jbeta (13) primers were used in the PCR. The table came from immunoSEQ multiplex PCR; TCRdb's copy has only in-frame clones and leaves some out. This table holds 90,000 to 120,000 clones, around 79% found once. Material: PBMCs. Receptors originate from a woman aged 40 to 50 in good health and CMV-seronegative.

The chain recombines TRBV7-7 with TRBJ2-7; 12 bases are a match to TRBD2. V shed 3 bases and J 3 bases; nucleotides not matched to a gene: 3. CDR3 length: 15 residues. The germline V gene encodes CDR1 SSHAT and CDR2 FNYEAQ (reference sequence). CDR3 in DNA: TGTGCCAGCAGCTTCCCTAGCGGGGGGGGCTACGAGCAGTACTTC. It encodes CASSFPSGGGYEQYF. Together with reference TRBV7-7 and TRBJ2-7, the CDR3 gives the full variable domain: GAGVSQSPRYKVTKRGQDVTLRCDPISSHATLYWYQQALGQGPEFLTYFNYEAQPDKSGLPSDRFSAERPEGSISTLTIQRTEQRDSAMYRCASSFPSGGGYEQYFGPGTRLTVT.

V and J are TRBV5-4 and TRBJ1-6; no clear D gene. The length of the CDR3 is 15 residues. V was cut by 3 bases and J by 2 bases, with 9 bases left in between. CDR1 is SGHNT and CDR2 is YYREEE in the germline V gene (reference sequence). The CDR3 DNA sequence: TGTGCCAGCAGCTCTGGACTGACCTATAATTCACCCCTCCACTTT. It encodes CASSSGLTYNSPLHF. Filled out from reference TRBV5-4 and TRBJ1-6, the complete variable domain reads ETGVTQSPTHLIKTRGQQVTLRCSSQSGHNTVSWYQQALGQGPQFIFQYYREEENGRGNFPPRFSGLQFPNYSSELNVNALELDDSALYLCASSSGLTYNSPLHFGNGTRLTVT.

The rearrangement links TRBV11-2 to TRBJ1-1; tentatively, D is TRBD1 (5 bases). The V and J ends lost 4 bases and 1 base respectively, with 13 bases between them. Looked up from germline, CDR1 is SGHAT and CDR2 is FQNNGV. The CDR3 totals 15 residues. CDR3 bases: TGTGCCAGCAGCTCTTCCGACAGAGCGAACACTGAAGCTTTCTTT. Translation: CASSSSDRANTEAFF.

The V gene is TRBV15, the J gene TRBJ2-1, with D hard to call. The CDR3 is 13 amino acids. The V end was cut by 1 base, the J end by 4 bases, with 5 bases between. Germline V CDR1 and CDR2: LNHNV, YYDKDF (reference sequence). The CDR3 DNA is TGTGCCACCAGCAGAGCTTTATACAATGAGCAGTTCTTC. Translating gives CATSRALYNEQFF.

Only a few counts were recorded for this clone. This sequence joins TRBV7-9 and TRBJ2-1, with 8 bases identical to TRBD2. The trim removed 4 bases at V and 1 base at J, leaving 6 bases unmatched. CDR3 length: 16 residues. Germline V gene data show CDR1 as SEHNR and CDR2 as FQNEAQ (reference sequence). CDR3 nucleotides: TGTGCCAGCAGCTCCAGAGCGGGAGCTTCCTACAATGAGCAGTTCTTC. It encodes CASSSRAGASYNEQFF.

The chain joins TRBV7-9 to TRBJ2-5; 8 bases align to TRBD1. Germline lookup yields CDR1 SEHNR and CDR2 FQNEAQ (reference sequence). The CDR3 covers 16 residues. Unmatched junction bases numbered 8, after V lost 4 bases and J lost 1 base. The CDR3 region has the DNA TGTGCCAGCAGCTCCTCAGGGGGCCGGATCCAAGAGACCCAGTACTTC. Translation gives CASSSSGGRIQETQYF.

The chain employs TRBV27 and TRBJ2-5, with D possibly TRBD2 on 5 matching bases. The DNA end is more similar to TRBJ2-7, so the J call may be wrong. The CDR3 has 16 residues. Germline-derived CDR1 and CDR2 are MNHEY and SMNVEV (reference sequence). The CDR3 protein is CASTPSAQRILYEQYF. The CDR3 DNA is TGTGCCAGCACCCCGTCGGCGCAGCGGATATTATACGAGCAGTACTTC.

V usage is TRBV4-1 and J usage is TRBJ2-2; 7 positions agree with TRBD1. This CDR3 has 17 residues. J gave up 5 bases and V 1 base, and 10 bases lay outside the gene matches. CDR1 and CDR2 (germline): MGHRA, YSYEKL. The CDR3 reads CASSQGDSEHITGELFF. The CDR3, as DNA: TGCGCCAGCAGCCAAGGGGACAGCGAACATATTACCGGGGAGCTGTTTTTT.

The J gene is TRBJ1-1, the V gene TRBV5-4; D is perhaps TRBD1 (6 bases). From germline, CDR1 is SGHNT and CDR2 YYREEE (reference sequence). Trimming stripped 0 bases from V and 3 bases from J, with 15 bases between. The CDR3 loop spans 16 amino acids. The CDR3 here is CASSLGGGRGDTEAFF. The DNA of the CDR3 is TGTGCCAGCAGCTTGGGGGGGGGCAGGGGCGACACTGAAGCTTTCTTT.

CDR3 bases: TGTGCCAGCAGCTTTGCTCCGTGGACAGGGGACGAGCAGTACTTC. Translated: CASSFAPWTGDEQYF. This chain uses TRBV5-4 with TRBJ2-7; TRBD1 aligns across 9 bases. CDR3 length: 15 amino acids. V shed 2 bases and J 5 bases; nucleotides not matched to a gene: 8. The germline CDR1 and CDR2 sequences are SGHNT and YYREEE (reference sequence).

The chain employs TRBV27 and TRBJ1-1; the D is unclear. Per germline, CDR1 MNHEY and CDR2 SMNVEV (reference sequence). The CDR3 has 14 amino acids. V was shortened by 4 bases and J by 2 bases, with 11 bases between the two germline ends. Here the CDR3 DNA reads TGTGCCAGCAGTTCTGGCGGGCCAAACACTGAAGCTTTCTTT. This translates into CASSSGGPNTEAFF.

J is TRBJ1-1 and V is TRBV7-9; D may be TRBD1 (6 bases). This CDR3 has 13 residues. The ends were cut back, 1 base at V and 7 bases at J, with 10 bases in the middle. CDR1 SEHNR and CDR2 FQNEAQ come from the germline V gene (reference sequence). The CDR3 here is CASSLGQGIEAFF. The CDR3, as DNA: TGTGCCAGCAGCTTAGGGCAGGGGATTGAAGCTTTCTTT.

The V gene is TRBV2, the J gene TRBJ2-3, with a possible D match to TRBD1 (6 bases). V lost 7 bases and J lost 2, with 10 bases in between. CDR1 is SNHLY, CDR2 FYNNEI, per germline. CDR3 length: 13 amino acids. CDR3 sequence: CASIRDNTDTQYF. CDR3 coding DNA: TGTGCCAGCATCAGGGACAACACAGATACGCAGTATTTT.

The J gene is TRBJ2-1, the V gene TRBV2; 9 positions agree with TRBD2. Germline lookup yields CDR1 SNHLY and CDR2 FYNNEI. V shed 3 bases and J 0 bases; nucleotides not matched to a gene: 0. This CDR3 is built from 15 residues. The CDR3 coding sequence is TGTGCCAGCAGTGATAGCGGGAGCTCCTACAATGAGCAGTTCTTC. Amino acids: CASSDSGSSYNEQFF.

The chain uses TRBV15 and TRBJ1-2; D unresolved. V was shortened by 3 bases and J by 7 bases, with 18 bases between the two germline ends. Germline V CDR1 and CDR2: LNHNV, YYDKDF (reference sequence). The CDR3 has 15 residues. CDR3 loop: CATSSPQQRARGYTF. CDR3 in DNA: TGTGCCACCAGCAGCCCGCAGCAGAGGGCGCGTGGCTACACCTTC.

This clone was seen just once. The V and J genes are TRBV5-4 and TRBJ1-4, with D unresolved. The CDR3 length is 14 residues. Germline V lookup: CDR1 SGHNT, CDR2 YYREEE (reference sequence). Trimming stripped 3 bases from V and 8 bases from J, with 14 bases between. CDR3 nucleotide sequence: TGTGCCAGCAGCTCGCCCGGGTCGGGAGAAAAACTGTTTTTT. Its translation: CASSSPGSGEKLFF.

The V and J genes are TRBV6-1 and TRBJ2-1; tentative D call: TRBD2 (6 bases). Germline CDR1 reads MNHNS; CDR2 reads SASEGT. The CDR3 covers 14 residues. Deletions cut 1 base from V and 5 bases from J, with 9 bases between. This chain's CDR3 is CASSEVGEDNEQFF. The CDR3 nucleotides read TGTGCCAGCAGTGAAGTAGGGGAGGACAATGAGCAGTTCTTC.

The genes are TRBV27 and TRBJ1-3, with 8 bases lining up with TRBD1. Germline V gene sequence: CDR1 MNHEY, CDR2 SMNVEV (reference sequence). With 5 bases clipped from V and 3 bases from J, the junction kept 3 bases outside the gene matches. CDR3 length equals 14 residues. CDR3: CASSRQGYGNTIYF. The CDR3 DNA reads TGTGCCAGCAGTCGACAGGGGTATGGAAACACCATATATTTT.

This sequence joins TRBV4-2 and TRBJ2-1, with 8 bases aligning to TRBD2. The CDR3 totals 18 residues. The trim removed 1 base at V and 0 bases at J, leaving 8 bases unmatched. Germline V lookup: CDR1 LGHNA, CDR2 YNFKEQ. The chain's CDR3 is CASSQVGLAGFSYNEQFF. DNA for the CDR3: TGTGCCAGCAGCCAAGTCGGCCTAGCGGGCTTCTCCTACAATGAGCAGTTCTTC.

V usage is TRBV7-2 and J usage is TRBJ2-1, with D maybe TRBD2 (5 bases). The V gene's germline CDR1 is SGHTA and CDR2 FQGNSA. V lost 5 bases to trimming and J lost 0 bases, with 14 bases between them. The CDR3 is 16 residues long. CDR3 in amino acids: CASSPGMLSSYNEQFF. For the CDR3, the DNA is TGTGCCAGCAGCCCGGGGATGCTAAGCTCCTACAATGAGCAGTTCTTC.

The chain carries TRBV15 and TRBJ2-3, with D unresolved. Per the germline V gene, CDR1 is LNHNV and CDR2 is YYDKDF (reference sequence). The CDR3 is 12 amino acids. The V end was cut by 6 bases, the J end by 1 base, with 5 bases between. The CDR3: CATSSGTDTQYF. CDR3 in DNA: TGTGCCACCAGTTCCGGCACAGATACGCAGTATTTT.

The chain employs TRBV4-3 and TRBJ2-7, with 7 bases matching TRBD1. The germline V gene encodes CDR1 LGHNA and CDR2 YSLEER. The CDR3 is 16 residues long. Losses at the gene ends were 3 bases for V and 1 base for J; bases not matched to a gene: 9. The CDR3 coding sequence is TGCGCCAGCAGCCAGGCAGGACAGGATTGGTCCTACGAGCAGTACTTC. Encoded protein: CASSQAGQDWSYEQYF.

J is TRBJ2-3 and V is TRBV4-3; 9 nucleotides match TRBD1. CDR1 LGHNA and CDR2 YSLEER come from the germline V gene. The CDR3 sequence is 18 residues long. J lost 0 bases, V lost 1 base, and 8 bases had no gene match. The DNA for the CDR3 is TGCGCCAGCAGCCAAGGGCGTCGGGACAGGGTCAGCACAGATACGCAGTATTTT. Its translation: CASSQGRRDRVSTDTQYF.

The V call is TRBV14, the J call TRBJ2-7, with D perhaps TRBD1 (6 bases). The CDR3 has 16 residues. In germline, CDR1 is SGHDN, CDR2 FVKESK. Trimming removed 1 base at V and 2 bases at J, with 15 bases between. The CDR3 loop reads CASSQVLGTKTYEQYF. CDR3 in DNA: TGTGCCAGCAGCCAAGTCTTGGGGACAAAGACCTACGAGCAGTACTTC.

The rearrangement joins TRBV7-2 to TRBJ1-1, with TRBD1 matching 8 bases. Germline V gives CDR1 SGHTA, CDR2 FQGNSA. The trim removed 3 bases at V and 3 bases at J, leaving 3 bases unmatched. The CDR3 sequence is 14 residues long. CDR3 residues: CASSFPGGDTEAFF. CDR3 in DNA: TGTGCCAGCAGCTTTCCAGGGGGCGACACTGAAGCTTTCTTT.

The CDR3 DNA reads TGTGCCAGCACCGGGATGAACACTGAAGCTTTCTTT. Amino acid sequence: CASTGMNTEAFF. The chain couples TRBV6-6 to TRBJ1-1; D remains ambiguous. CDR3 size: 12 residues. The germline V gene has CDR1 MNHNY and CDR2 SVGAGI (reference sequence). V was cut by 7 bases and J by 0 bases, with 6 bases left in between.